One sample yielded the 8 T cell receptor beta chains listed below, sequenced in a study of chemoradiotherapy in HPV16-positive cancers. Sequenced by immunoSEQ multiplex PCR; TCRdb stores in-frame clones only, minus some. Here the sample spans approximately 6,000 clones, about 86% being singletons. Specimen: blood, collected from a patient who underwent chemoradiotherapy. Receptors originate from a human donor with HPV-associated anogenital cancer.

This chain links TRBV15 with TRBJ1-3; D is uncertain. V was clipped by 0 bases and J by 4 bases, with 16 bases between them. The CDR3 runs 17 residues. Germline loops: CDR1 LNHNV, CDR2 YYDKDF (reference sequence). Written as DNA, the CDR3 is TGTGCCACCAGCAGAGATGGGTTGGATCGGGGAGGAAACACCATATATTTT. Its translation: CATSRDGLDRGGNTIYF.

This clone was counted a single time. This rearrangement joins TRBV5-1 to TRBJ1-5, with 11 bases fitting TRBD1. With 4 bases clipped from V and 2 bases from J, the junction kept 8 bases outside the gene matches. CDR3 length equals 17 residues. Per the germline V gene, CDR1 is SGHRS and CDR2 is YFSETQ. As DNA, the CDR3 is TGCGCCAGCAGCCTCCGGGACAGGGGGGAAGGCAATCAGCCCCAGCATTTT. Translating gives CASSLRDRGEGNQPQHF.

The rearrangement uses TRBV5-8 and TRBJ2-5, with D unclear. With 0 bases removed from V and 9 bases from J, the gap between germline ends came to 15 bases. The CDR3 consists of 14 residues. The germline CDR1 and CDR2 sequences are SGHTS and YDEGEE. The CDR3 DNA is TGTGCCAGCAGCTTGGGGCCGGCTCCAATGGCCCAGTACTTC. Translated, it gives CASSLGPAPMAQYF.

The rearrangement joins TRBV11-2 to TRBJ1-1; 11 nucleotides agree with TRBD1. Germline assignment: CDR1 SGHAT and CDR2 FQNNGV. V lost 0 bases to trimming and J lost 5 bases; unmatched junction nucleotides: 11. The CDR3 spans 18 residues. CDR3 sequence reads: CASSLETPRTGGLTEAFF. The CDR3 nucleotides are TGTGCCAGCAGCTTAGAAACCCCCCGGACAGGGGGCTTAACTGAAGCTTTCTTT.

This clone was recorded a few times. V is TRBV7-9 and J is TRBJ1-1; D is unresolved. CDR1 is SEHNR and CDR2 is FQNEAQ in the germline V gene (reference sequence). This CDR3 has 15 residues. The ends were cut back, 1 base at V and 1 base at J, with 10 bases in the middle. The CDR3 loop reads CASSLVGGGNTEAFF. The CDR3 coding sequence is TGTGCCAGCAGCTTAGTTGGAGGAGGGAACACTGAAGCTTTCTTT. Drawing the rest from reference TRBV7-9 and TRBJ1-1, the complete variable domain is DTGVSQNPRHKITKRGQNVTFRCDPISEHNRLYWYRQTLGQGPEFLTYFQNEAQLEKSRLLSDRFSAERPKGSFSTLEIQRTEQGDSAMYLCASSLVGGGNTEAFFGQGTRLTVV.

The chain couples TRBV27 to TRBJ1-5, with D possibly TRBD1 on 5 matching bases. Per germline, CDR1 MNHEY and CDR2 SMNVEV (reference sequence). The CDR3 loop spans 15 amino acids. V was pared by 1 base and J by 2 bases, with 9 bases between. The CDR3 region is CASSLWGSGNQPQHF. CDR3 DNA: TGTGCCAGCAGTTTATGGGGGTCAGGCAATCAGCCCCAGCATTTT.

The chain combines TRBV4-1 with TRBJ1-2, with D possibly being TRBD1 (5 bases). Looked up from germline, CDR1 is MGHRA and CDR2 is YSYEKL. The CDR3 has 15 residues. V was cut by 0 bases and J by 5 bases, with 13 bases left in between. CDR3 in amino acids: CASSQDVGAGYGYTF. Written as DNA, the CDR3 is TGCGCCAGCAGCCAAGATGTTGGGGCGGGGTATGGCTACACCTTC.

The chain couples TRBV1 to TRBJ2-1. TRBV1 is a listed pseudogene. The length of the CDR3 is 12 residues. CDR3 protein: CTSSPRPATQFF. CDR3 sequence (DNA): TGCACCAGCAGCCCCAGACCAGCAACGCAGTTCTTC.